The subject of this entry is one T cell receptor (beta chain). The sample originates from a study of T cell responses to AZD1222 COVID-19 vaccine. The table came from immunoSEQ multiplex PCR; TCRdb's copy has only in-frame clones and leaves some out. The sample consists of 200,000 to 250,000 clones, approximately 94% of them appearing once. CDR1 is LGHDT, CDR2 YNNKEL, per germline (reference sequence). Trimming cost V 10 bases and J 8 bases, with 14 bases left between them. CDR3 length: 11 residues. This specimen consisted of peripheral blood, obtained 28 days after the second dose of the MenACWY control vaccine. This chain links TRBV3-1 (or the pseudogene TRBV3-2) with TRBJ1-2; D remains ambiguous. The receptor comes from an adult who received the MenACWY meningococcal vaccine as a control. The CDR3 sequence: CATGQARGYTF. DNA for the CDR3: TGTGCCACCGGCCAGGCGCGAGGCTACACCTTC.